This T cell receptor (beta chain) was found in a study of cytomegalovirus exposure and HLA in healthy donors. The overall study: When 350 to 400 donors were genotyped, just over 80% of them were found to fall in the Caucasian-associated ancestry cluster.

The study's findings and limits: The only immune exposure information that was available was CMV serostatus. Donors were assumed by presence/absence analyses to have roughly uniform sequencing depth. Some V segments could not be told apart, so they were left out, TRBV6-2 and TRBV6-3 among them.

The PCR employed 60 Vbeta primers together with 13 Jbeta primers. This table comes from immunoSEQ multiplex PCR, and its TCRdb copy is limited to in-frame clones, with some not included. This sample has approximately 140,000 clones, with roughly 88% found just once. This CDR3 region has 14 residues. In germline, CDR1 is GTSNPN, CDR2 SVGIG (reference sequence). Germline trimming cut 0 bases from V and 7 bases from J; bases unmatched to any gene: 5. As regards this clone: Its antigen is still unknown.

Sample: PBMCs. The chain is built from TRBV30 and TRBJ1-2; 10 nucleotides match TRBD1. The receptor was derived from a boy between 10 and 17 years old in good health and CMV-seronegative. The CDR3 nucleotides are TGTGCCTGGAGTGTACAGGACAGGGGGGTTGGCTACACCTTC. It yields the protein CAWSVQDRGVGYTF.